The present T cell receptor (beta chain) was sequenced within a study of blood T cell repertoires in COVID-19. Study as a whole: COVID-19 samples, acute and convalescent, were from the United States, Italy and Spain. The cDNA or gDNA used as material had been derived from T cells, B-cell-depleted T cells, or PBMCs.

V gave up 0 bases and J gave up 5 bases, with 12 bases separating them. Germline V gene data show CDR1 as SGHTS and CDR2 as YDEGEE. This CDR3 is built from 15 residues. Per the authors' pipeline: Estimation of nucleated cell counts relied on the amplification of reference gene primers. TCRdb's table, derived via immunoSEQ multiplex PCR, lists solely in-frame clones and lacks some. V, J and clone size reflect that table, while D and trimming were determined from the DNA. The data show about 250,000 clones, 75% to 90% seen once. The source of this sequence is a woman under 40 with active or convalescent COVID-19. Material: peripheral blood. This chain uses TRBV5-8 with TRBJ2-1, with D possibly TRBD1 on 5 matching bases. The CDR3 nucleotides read TGTGCCAGCAGCTTGGGAACAGGAGTAGACAATGAGCAGTTCTTC. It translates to CASSLGTGVDNEQFF.